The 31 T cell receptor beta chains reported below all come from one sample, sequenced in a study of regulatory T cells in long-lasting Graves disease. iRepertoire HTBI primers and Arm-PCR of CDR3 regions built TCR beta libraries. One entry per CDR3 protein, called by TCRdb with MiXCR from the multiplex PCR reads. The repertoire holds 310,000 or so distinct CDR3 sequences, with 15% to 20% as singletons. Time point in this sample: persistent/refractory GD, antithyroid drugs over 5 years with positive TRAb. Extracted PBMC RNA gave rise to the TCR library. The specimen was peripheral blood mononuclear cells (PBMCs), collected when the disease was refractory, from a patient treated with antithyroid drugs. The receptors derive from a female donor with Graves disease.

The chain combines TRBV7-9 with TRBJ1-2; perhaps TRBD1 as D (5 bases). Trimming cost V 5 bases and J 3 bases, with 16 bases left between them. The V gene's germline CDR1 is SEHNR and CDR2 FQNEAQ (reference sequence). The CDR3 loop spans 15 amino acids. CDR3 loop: CASSHRDGSDYGYTF. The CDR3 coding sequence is TGTGCCAGCAGCCATAGGGACGGATCCGACTATGGCTACACCTTC.

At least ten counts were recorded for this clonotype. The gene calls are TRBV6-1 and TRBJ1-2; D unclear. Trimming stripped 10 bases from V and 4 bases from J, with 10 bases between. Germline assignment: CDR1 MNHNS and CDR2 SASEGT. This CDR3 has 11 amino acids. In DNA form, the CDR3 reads TGTGCCACAGTGGCGACCTATGGCTACACCTTC. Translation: CATVATYGYTF.

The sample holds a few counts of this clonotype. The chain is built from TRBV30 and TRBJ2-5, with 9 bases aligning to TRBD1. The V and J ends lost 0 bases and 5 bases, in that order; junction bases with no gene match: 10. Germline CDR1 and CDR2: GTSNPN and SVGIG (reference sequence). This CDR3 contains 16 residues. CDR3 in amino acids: CAWSVQGGTGRETQYF. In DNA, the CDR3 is TGTGCCTGGAGTGTACAGGGCGGGACAGGGCGGGAGACCCAGTACTTC.

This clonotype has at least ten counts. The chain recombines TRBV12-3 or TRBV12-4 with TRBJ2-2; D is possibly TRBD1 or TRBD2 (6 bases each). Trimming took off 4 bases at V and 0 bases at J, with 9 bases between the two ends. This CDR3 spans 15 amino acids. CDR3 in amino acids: CASSSRGANTGELFF. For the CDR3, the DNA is TGTGCCAGCAGTTCTAGGGGGGCGAACACCGGGGAGCTGTTTTTT.

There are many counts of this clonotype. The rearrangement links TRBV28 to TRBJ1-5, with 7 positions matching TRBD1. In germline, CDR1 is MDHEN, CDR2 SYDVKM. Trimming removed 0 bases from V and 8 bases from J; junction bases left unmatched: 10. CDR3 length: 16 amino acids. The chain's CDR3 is CASSLWAGGGVKPQHF. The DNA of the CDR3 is TGTGCCAGCAGTTTATGGGCAGGAGGGGGCGTGAAGCCCCAGCATTTT. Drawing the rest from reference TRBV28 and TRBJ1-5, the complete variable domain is DVKVTQSSRYLVKRTGEKVFLECVQDMDHENMFWYRQDPGLGLRLIYFSYDVKMKEKGDIPEGYSVSREKKERFSLILESASTNQTSMYLCASSLWAGGGVKPQHFGDGTRLSIL.

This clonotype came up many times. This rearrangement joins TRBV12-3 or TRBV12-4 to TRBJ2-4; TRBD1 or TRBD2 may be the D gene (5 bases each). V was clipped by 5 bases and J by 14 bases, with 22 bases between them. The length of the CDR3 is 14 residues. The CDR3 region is CASSQFLGPHPKYF. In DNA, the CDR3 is TGTGCCAGCAGTCAGTTTTTGGGACCCCATCCTAAGTACTTC.

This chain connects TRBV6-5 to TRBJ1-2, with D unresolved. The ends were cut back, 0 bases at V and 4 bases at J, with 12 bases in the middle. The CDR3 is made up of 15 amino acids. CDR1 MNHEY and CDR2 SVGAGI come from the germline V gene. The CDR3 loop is CASSYSGGGLYGYTF. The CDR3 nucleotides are TGTGCCAGCAGTTACTCGGGTGGAGGCCTCTATGGCTACACCTTC.

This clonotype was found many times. This CDR3 reads CASRRNSNQPQHF. The CDR3 bases are TGTGCCAGCAGACGGAATAGCAATCAGCCCCAGCATTTT. The chain recombines TRBV2 with TRBJ1-5; D remains unclear. The CDR3 sequence is 13 residues long. Germline-derived CDR1 and CDR2 are SNHLY and FYNNEI. Trimming cost V 6 bases and J 0 bases, with 6 bases left between them.

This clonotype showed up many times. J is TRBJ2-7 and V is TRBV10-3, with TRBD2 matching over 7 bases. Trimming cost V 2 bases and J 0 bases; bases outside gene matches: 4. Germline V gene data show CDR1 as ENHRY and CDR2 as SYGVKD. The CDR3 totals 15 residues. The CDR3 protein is CAISEVTSSSYEQYF. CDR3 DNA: TGTGCCATCAGTGAGGTGACTAGCAGCTCCTACGAGCAGTACTTC.

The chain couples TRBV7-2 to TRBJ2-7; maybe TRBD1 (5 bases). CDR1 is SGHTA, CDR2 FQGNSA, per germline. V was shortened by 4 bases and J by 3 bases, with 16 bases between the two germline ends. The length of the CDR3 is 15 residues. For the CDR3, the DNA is TGTGCCAGCAGCTCAATGGGGCAGGGCAACTACGAGCAGTACTTC. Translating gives CASSSMGQGNYEQYF.

As DNA, the CDR3 is TGTGCCAGCCACCCCGATAATTCCGGGACTAACTATGGCTACACCTTC. This translates into CASHPDNSGTNYGYTF. This chain joins TRBV18 and TRBJ1-2; D not certain. Germline V CDR1 and CDR2: KGHSH, LQKENI. The CDR3 has 16 residues. The germline V and J ends were trimmed by 8 bases and 0 bases, with 19 bases remaining between them.

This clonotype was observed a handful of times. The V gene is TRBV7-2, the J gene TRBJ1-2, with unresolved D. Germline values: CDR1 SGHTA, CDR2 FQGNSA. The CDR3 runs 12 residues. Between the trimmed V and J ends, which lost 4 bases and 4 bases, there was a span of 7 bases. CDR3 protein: CASSSEGYGYTF. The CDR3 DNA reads TGTGCCAGCAGCTCGGAGGGCTATGGCTACACCTTC.

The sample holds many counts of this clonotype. The CDR3 loop reads CASSRVWGEKLFF. In nucleotides, the CDR3 is TGTGCCAGCAGTCGGGTGTGGGGTGAAAAACTGTTTTTT. The V call is TRBV12-3 or TRBV12-4, the J call TRBJ1-4; D is unclear. With 5 bases removed from V and 7 bases from J, the gap between germline ends came to 11 bases. This CDR3 comprises 13 residues.

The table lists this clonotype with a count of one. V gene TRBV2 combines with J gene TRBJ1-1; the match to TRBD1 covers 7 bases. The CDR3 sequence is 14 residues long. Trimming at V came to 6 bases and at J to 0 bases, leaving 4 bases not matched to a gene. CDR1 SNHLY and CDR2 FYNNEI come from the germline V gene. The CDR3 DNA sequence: TGTGCCAGCAGGGGGACAGATGTGAACACTGAAGCTTTCTTT. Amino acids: CASRGTDVNTEAFF. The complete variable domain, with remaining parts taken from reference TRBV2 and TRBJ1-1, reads EPEVTQTPSHQVTQMGQEVILRCVPISNHLYFYWYRQILGQKVEFLVSFYNNEISEKSEIFDDQFSVERPDGSNFTLKIRSTKLEDSAMYFCASRGTDVNTEAFFGQGTRLTVV.

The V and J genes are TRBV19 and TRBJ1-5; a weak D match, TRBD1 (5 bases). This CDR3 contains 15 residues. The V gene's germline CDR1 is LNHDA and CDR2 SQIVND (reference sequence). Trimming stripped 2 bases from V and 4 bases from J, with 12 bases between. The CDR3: CASSINRLGNQPQHF. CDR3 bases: TGTGCCAGTAGTATAAACAGGTTGGGGAATCAGCCCCAGCATTTT.

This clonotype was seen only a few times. The CDR3, as DNA: TGCGCCAGCAGTAAACCTACCGGGACAGCCCCCTACGAGCAGTACTTC. Residues: CASSKPTGTAPYEQYF. The chain couples TRBV5-1 to TRBJ2-7; 7 nucleotides align to TRBD1. J was trimmed by 2 bases and V by 5 bases; bases with no gene match: 13. The CDR3 extends over 16 amino acids. CDR1 is SGHRS, CDR2 YFSETQ, per germline.

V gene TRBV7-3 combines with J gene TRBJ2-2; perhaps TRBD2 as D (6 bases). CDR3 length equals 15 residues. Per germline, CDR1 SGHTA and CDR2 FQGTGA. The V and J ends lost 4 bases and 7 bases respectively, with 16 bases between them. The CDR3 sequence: CASSSGLHWGGELFF. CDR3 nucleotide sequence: TGTGCCAGCAGCTCGGGACTCCACTGGGGCGGGGAGCTGTTTTTT. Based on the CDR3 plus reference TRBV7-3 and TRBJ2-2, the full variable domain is GAGVSQTPSNKVTEKGKYVELRCDPISGHTALYWYRQSLGQGPEFLIYFQGTGAADDSGLPNDRFFAVRPEGSVSTLKIQRTERGDSAVYLCASSSGLHWGGELFFGEGSRLTVL.

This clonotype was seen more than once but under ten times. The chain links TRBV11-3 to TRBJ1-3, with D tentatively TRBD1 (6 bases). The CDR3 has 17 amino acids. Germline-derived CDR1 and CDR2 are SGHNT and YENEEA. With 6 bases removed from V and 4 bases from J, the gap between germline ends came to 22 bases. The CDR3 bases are TGTGCCAGCAGTTACTTTCCGACAGGCAGAAACGGAAACACCATATATTTT. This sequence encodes CASSYFPTGRNGNTIYF. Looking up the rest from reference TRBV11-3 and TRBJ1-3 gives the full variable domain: EAGVVQSPRYKIIEKKQPVAFWCNPISGHNTLYWYLQNLGQGPELLIRYENEEAVDDSQLPKDRFSAERLKGVDSTLKIQPAELGDSAVYLCASSYFPTGRNGNTIYFGEGSWLTVV.

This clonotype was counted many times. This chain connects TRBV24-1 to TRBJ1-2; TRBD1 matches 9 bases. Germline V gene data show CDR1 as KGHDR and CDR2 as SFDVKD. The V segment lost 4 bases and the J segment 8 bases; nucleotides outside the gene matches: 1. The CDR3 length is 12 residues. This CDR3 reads CATSEDRGGYTF. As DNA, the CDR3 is TGTGCCACCAGTGAGGACAGGGGAGGCTACACCTTC.

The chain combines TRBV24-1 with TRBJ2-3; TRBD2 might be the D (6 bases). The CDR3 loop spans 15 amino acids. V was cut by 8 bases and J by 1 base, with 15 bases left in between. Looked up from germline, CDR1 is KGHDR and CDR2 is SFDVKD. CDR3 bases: TGTGCCACCAAAGGCGGCGGGGCTCGCACAGATACGCAGTATTTT. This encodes CATKGGGARTDTQYF.

CDR3 loop: CASSVGGMASYEQYF. Written as DNA, the CDR3 is TGTGCCAGCAGCGTAGGCGGTATGGCGTCCTACGAGCAGTACTTC. J is TRBJ2-7 and V is TRBV9; no definite D call. V was trimmed by 0 bases and J by 1 base, leaving 11 bases between them. Germline V gene sequence: CDR1 SGDLS, CDR2 YYNGEE. The CDR3 has 15 amino acids.

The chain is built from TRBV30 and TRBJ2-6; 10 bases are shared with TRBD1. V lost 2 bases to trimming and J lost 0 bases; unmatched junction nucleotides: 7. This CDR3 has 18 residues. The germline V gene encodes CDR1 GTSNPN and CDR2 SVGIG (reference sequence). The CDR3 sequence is CAWSFRQGAASGANVLTF. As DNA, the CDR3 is TGTGCCTGGAGTTTTCGACAGGGGGCTGCCTCTGGGGCCAACGTCCTGACTTTC.

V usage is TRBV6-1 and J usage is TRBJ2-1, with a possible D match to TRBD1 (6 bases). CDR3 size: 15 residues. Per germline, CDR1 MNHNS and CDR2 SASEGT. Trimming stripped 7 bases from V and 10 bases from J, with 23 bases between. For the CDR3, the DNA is TGTGCCAGCATCCGAAGAGGTCAGGGGCCCCTCGAGCAGTTCTTC. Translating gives CASIRRGQGPLEQFF.

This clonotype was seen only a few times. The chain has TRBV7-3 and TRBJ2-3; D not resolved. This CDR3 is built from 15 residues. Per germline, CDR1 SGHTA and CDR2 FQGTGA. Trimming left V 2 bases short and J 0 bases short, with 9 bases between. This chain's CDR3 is CASSLLGPSTDTQYF. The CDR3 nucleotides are TGTGCCAGCAGCTTATTAGGACCTAGCACAGATACGCAGTATTTT.

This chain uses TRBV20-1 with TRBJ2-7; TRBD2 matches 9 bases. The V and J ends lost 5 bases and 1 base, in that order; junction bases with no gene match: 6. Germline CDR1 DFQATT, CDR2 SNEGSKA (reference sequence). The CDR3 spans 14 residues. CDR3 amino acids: CSAGSGSMSYEQYF. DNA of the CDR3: TGCAGTGCTGGTAGCGGGAGTATGTCCTACGAGCAGTACTTC.

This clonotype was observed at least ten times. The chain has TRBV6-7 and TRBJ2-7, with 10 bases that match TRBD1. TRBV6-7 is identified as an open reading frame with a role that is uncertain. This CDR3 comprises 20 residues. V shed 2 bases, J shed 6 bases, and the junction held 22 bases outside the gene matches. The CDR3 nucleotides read TGTGCCAGCAGTTACCCACAATTAACCGGGACAGGGGTGGATATATGCGAGCAGTACTTC. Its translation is CASSYPQLTGTGVDICEQYF.

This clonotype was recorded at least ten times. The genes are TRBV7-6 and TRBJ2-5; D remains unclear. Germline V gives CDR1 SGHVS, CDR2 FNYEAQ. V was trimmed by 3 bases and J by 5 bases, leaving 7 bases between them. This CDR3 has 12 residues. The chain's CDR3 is CASSFGSETQYF. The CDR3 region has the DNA TGTGCCAGCAGCTTCGGTTCTGAGACCCAGTACTTC.

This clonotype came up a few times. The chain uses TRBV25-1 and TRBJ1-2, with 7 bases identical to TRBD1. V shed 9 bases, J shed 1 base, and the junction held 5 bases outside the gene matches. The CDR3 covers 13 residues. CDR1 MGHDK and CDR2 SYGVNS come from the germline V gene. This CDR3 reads CASGTAFNYGYTF. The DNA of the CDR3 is TGTGCCAGTGGGACAGCCTTTAACTATGGCTACACCTTC.

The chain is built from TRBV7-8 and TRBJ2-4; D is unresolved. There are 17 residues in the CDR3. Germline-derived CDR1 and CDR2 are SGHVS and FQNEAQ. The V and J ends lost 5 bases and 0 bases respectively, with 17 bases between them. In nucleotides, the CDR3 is TGTGCCAGCAGCCCCTCCCGACCCCGAGGAGCCAAAAACATTCAGTACTTC. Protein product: CASSPSRPRGAKNIQYF.

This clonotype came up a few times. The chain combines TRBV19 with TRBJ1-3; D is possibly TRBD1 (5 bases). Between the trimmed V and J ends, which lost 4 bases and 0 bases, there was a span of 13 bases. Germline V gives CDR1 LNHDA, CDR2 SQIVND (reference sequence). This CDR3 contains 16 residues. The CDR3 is CASSTGLLSSGNTIYF. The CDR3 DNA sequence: TGTGCCAGTAGTACGGGACTCTTGAGCTCTGGAAACACCATATATTTT.

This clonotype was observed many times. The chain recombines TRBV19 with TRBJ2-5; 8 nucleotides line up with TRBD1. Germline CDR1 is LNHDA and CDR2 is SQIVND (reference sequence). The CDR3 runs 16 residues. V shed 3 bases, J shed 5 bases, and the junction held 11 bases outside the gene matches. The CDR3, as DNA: TGTGCCAGTAGTATCCTCGGCAGGGGGCACAAGGAGACCCAGTACTTC. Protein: CASSILGRGHKETQYF.